Sequencing of this T cell receptor (beta chain) was carried out in a study of beta chain features in type 1 diabetes. Study-level background: Examination of sorted cells across all samples involved around 99 million cells.

As to this clone: Antigen specificity is unknown.

Sorted CD4+ subsets: naive, central memory, regulatory, stem cell-like memory (CD45RO/CCR7/CD25/CD127/CD95/CD27 panel). General study results and limits: Because the template was cDNA, high-expressing cells might be over-represented. In patients and controls equally, PCR might favor templates that are shorter.

The entirety of the isolated RNA underwent reverse transcription, so expressed TCRB transcripts were sequenced. Profiled with immunoSEQ multiplex PCR; TCRdb holds only in-frame clones, not every one. The sample shows roughly 400,000 clones, around 13% of them seen only once. This CDR3 is built from 14 residues. This TCR was recovered from a man younger than 45 in good health. The V and J genes are TRBV21-1 and TRBJ1-6; no check of the table's D call, TRBD1, against the DNA was made. TRBV21-1 is assigned pseudogene status. The specimen was naive CD4+ T cells from blood. The CDR3 region is CASSKGTQRSPLHF. DNA for the CDR3: TGTGCCAGCAGCAAAGGGACACAGCGCTCACCCCTCCACTTT.